These T cell receptor beta chains were read from a single sample in a study of immune cell composition in non-small cell lung cancer. Profiled with immunoSEQ multiplex PCR; TCRdb holds only in-frame clones, not every one. The table includes more than 3,000 clones, under 80% detected once. Sequencing was carried out using non-adjacent lung tissue. These receptors originate from a human donor with non-small cell lung cancer. The CDR3 runs from the conserved cysteine through the conserved F or W. A D gene is named only where the DNA matches it firmly. Clone size is not always given. Where it is, it says once, few, many or a class for expanded clones.

d_call: .
j_call: TRBJ2-7
clone_size: .
v_call: TRBV4-3
cdr3_length: 11
cdr3_aa: CASSQAYEQYF
cdr3_nt: TGCGCCAGCAGCCAAGCGTACGAGCAGTACTTC

d_call: TRBD2
j_call: TRBJ2-1
clone_size: .
v_call: TRBV7-7
cdr3_length: 15
cdr3_aa: CASSPRTSGYNEQFF
cdr3_nt: TGTGCTAGCAGCCCCCGGACTAGCGGATACAATGAGCAGTTCTTC

d_call: TRBD1
j_call: TRBJ2-1
clone_size: .
v_call: TRBV28
cdr3_length: 15
cdr3_aa: CASSLRQGASNEQFF
cdr3_nt: TGTGCCAGCAGCCTAAGACAGGGGGCGAGCAATGAGCAGTTCTTC

d_call: TRBD2
j_call: TRBJ2-7
clone_size: .
v_call: TRBV5-4
cdr3_length: 15
cdr3_aa: CASSPGTSGYYEQYF
cdr3_nt: TGTGCCAGCAGCCCCGGGACTAGCGGATACTACGAGCAGTACTTC

d_call: TRBD2
j_call: TRBJ2-5
clone_size: .
v_call: TRBV10-2
cdr3_length: 14
cdr3_aa: CASQGGLAGETQYF
cdr3_nt: TGCGCCAGCCAAGGCGGACTAGCGGGTGAGACCCAGTACTTC

d_call: TRBD2
j_call: TRBJ2-3
clone_size: .
v_call: TRBV2
cdr3_length: 14
cdr3_aa: CAAGGSGRADTQYF
cdr3_nt: TGTGCCGCAGGGGGGAGCGGGAGGGCAGATACGCAGTATTTT

d_call: TRBD1
j_call: TRBJ2-5
clone_size: few
v_call: TRBV10-2
cdr3_length: 16
cdr3_aa: CASSESITGGGETQYF
cdr3_nt: TGCGCCAGCAGTGAGTCGATAACAGGGGGCGGGGAGACCCAGTACTTC

d_call: .
j_call: TRBJ1-2
clone_size: medium-sized
v_call: TRBV18
cdr3_length: 15
cdr3_aa: CASSPTSWVEDGYTF
cdr3_nt: TGTGCCAGCTCACCAACCTCTTGGGTGGAGGATGGCTACACCTTC

d_call: TRBD1
j_call: TRBJ1-1
clone_size: .
v_call: TRBV7-2
cdr3_length: 17
cdr3_aa: CASSTGQGAAMNTEAFF
cdr3_nt: TGTGCCAGCAGCACGGGACAGGGAGCCGCAATGAACACTGAAGCTTTCTTT

d_call: TRBD1
j_call: TRBJ1-6
clone_size: few
v_call: TRBV30
cdr3_length: 14
cdr3_aa: CAWSAHGQGSPLHF
cdr3_nt: TGTGCCTGGAGCGCCCACGGACAGGGGTCACCCCTCCACTTT

d_call: TRBD1
j_call: TRBJ1-2
clone_size: .
v_call: TRBV7-2
cdr3_length: 15
cdr3_aa: CASSLDSGGYSGYTF
cdr3_nt: TGTGCCAGCAGCTTAGACTCAGGGGGCTATAGTGGCTACACCTTC

d_call: TRBD1
j_call: TRBJ2-7
clone_size: few
v_call: TRBV18
cdr3_length: 14
cdr3_aa: CASSPGQGSYEQYF
cdr3_nt: TGTGCCAGCTCACCGGGACAGGGGTCGTACGAGCAGTACTTC

d_call: TRBD2
j_call: TRBJ2-4
clone_size: .
v_call: TRBV7-2
cdr3_length: 16
cdr3_aa: CASSSHGGATKNIQYF
cdr3_nt: TGTGCCAGCAGCAGTCACGGGGGGGCGACCAAAAACATTCAGTACTTC

d_call: TRBD1
j_call: TRBJ2-2
clone_size: .
v_call: TRBV28
cdr3_length: 15
cdr3_aa: CASSEDRGVTGELFF
cdr3_nt: TGTGCCAGCAGTGAGGACAGGGGGGTCACCGGGGAGCTGTTTTTT

d_call: .
j_call: TRBJ2-2
clone_size: .
v_call: TRBV7-8
cdr3_length: 14
cdr3_aa: CASSLTVNTGELFF
cdr3_nt: TGTGCCAGCAGCTTGACAGTGAACACCGGGGAGCTGTTTTTT

d_call: .
j_call: TRBJ2-7
clone_size: .
v_call: TRBV27
cdr3_length: 16
cdr3_aa: CASSLRGSGTRDEQYF
cdr3_nt: TGTGCCAGCAGTTTAAGGGGGAGTGGAACCCGGGACGAGCAGTACTTC

d_call: TRBD1
j_call: TRBJ1-4
clone_size: once
v_call: TRBV4-3
cdr3_length: 15
cdr3_aa: CASRAQGVTNEKLFF
cdr3_nt: TGCGCCAGCAGGGCCCAGGGGGTAACTAATGAAAAACTGTTTTTT

d_call: TRBD2
j_call: TRBJ2-2
clone_size: .
v_call: TRBV9
cdr3_length: 16
cdr3_aa: CASSAGLAGVPGELFF
cdr3_nt: TGTGCCAGCAGCGCTGGACTAGCGGGAGTTCCCGGGGAGCTGTTTTTT

d_call: .
j_call: TRBJ1-1
clone_size: .
v_call: TRBV28
cdr3_length: 14
cdr3_aa: CASSLGIWNTEAFF
cdr3_nt: TGTGCCAGCAGTTTAGGCATCTGGAACACTGAAGCTTTCTTT

d_call: .
j_call: TRBJ1-1
clone_size: .
v_call: TRBV5-1
cdr3_length: 15
cdr3_aa: CASSLGTGVNTEAFF
cdr3_nt: TGCGCCAGCAGCTTGGGGACGGGGGTGAACACTGAAGCTTTCTTT

d_call: .
j_call: TRBJ1-2
clone_size: .
v_call: TRBV28
cdr3_length: 14
cdr3_aa: CASNTVGLGYGYTF
cdr3_nt: TGTGCCAGCAATACGGTGGGGCTCGGCTATGGCTACACCTTC

d_call: TRBD2
j_call: TRBJ2-2
clone_size: .
v_call: TRBV9
cdr3_length: 17
cdr3_aa: CASSVERTSGMAGELFF
cdr3_nt: TGTGCCAGCAGCGTAGAAAGGACTAGCGGGATGGCCGGGGAGCTGTTTTTT

d_call: .
j_call: TRBJ2-2
clone_size: .
v_call: TRBV11-3
cdr3_length: 15
cdr3_aa: CASSLDGRATGELFF
cdr3_nt: TGTGCCAGCAGCTTAGACGGCAGGGCCACCGGGGAGCTGTTTTTT

d_call: TRBD1
j_call: TRBJ1-6
clone_size: .
v_call: TRBV14
cdr3_length: 19
cdr3_aa: CASSQRTTGGFQGHSPLHF
cdr3_nt: TGTGCCAGCAGCCAAAGAACGACAGGGGGCTTTCAGGGTCATTCACCCCTCCACTTT

d_call: .
j_call: TRBJ2-7
clone_size: few
v_call: TRBV18
cdr3_length: 14
cdr3_aa: CASSPRGTPYEQYF
cdr3_nt: TGTGCCAGCTCACCAAGGGGGACCCCCTACGAGCAGTACTTC

d_call: TRBD1
j_call: TRBJ1-1
clone_size: .
v_call: TRBV7-2
cdr3_length: 17
cdr3_aa: CASSLARVSGGATEAFF
cdr3_nt: TGTGCCAGCAGCTTAGCGAGAGTCTCAGGGGGAGCGACTGAAGCTTTCTTT

d_call: TRBD1
j_call: TRBJ2-5
clone_size: .
v_call: TRBV10-3
cdr3_length: 15
cdr3_aa: CAISRKQGALETQYF
cdr3_nt: TGTGCCATCAGTCGTAAGCAGGGGGCGTTAGAGACCCAGTACTTC

d_call: .
j_call: TRBJ2-7
clone_size: .
v_call: TRBV7-2
cdr3_length: 14
cdr3_aa: CASSLGQLGYEQYF
cdr3_nt: TGTGCCAGCAGCTTAGGACAGCTAGGGTACGAGCAGTACTTC

d_call: TRBD1
j_call: TRBJ1-2
clone_size: few
v_call: TRBV7-3
cdr3_length: 13
cdr3_aa: CASSPDRNYGYTF
cdr3_nt: TGTGCCAGCAGCCCGGACAGGAACTATGGCTACACCTTC

d_call: .
j_call: TRBJ2-7
clone_size: .
v_call: TRBV7-2
cdr3_length: 12
cdr3_aa: CASSPSPYEQYF
cdr3_nt: TGTGCCAGCAGCCCCTCCCCCTACGAGCAGTACTTC

d_call: TRBD2
j_call: TRBJ2-3
clone_size: .
v_call: TRBV30
cdr3_length: 14
cdr3_aa: CAWSVGGRVDTQYF
cdr3_nt: TGTGCCTGGAGTGTAGGCGGGAGGGTAGATACGCAGTATTTT

d_call: .
j_call: TRBJ1-1
clone_size: .
v_call: TRBV5-6
cdr3_length: 17
cdr3_aa: CASSLALPQVMNTEAFF
cdr3_nt: TGTGCCAGCAGCTTGGCCCTCCCACAGGTAATGAACACTGAAGCTTTCTTT

d_call: .
j_call: TRBJ2-1
clone_size: .
v_call: TRBV6-6
cdr3_length: 16
cdr3_aa: CASSVFGQSSYNEQFF
cdr3_nt: TGTGCCAGCAGCGTCTTTGGACAGAGCTCCTACAATGAGCAGTTCTTC

d_call: TRBD1
j_call: TRBJ1-1
clone_size: .
v_call: TRBV9
cdr3_length: 15
cdr3_aa: CASSRRTGQNTEAFF
cdr3_nt: TGTGCCAGCAGCCGCCGGACAGGACAGAACACTGAAGCTTTCTTT